What follows are 7 T cell receptor beta chains derived from one specimen sequenced in a study of monozygotic twins with inflammatory bowel disease. One entry per CDR3 protein, without DNA, is what TCRdb gives after re-calling the 5' RACE reads. The sample totals 350,000 to 550,000 distinct CDR3 sequences; its top ten clones hold about 2.3%. The specimen was blood. The receptors derive from a human donor with ulcerative colitis or Crohn's disease, or a healthy co-twin of an affected twin (not recorded which).

The rearrangement uses TRBV12-3 or TRBV12-4 and TRBJ1-4. The CDR3 consists of 16 residues. CDR3 residues: CASSLGWSATNEKLFF.

V usage is TRBV20-1 and J usage is TRBJ1-2. This CDR3 comprises 11 residues. CDR1 is DFQATT, CDR2 SNEGSKA, per germline (reference sequence). CDR3 loop: CSAPANYGYTF.

The chain carries TRBV20-1 and TRBJ1-3; TCRdb's D call, TRBD1, is unchecked because there is no DNA. CDR3 length equals 14 residues. Per germline, CDR1 DFQATT and CDR2 SNEGSKA (reference sequence). The CDR3 is CSARGGGRGNTIYF.

The chain recombines TRBV29-1 with TRBJ1-1; TCRdb names TRBD1, which stays unverified in the absence of DNA. The CDR3 sequence is 12 residues long. Germline V lookup: CDR1 SQVTM, CDR2 ANQGSEA. The CDR3 spells CSDGTENTEAFF.

CDR3 sequence: CASSYDRGDRNQPQHF. This chain joins TRBV6-5 and TRBJ1-5; TCRdb's D gene call, TRBD1, goes unchecked for lack of DNA. Germline V gives CDR1 MNHEY, CDR2 SVGAGI. This CDR3 has 16 amino acids.

The chain carries TRBV5-6 and TRBJ2-6; checking the TCRdb D call of TRBD1 is not possible without DNA. CDR1 is SGHDT, CDR2 YYEEEE, per germline. The CDR3 sequence is 18 residues long. The CDR3 sequence is CASNPSGTGFSGANVLTF.

The chain uses TRBV3-1 and TRBJ2-7; the D call from TCRdb, TRBD2, cannot be confirmed without DNA. From germline, CDR1 is LGHDT and CDR2 YNNKEL (reference sequence). The CDR3 loop spans 15 amino acids. The CDR3 loop reads CASSQTSGAFYEQYF.